This T cell receptor (beta chain) appears in the sequencing data of a study of shared clonotypes between healthy human individuals. The table came from immunoSEQ multiplex PCR; TCRdb's copy has only in-frame clones and leaves some out. Here the sample spans hundreds of thousands of clones, 85% to 95% being singletons. About this clone: Its target is unknown.

V was trimmed by 6 bases and J by 0 bases, leaving 19 bases between them. Germline V gene data show CDR1 as MNHEY and CDR2 as SMNVEV (reference sequence). The CDR3 sequence is 17 residues long. CD45RO negativity and positive selection for CCR7 defined naive CD8 cells, a population that excluded terminally differentiated effector memory CD45RA+ cells. Points from the study as a whole: Investigators expected sequencing depth to affect clonotype sharing among donors. It was observed that 5% to 6.5% of naive CD4 clonotypes were shared across several donors.

Sequences were obtained from naive CD8+ T cells sorted from blood. V gene TRBV27 combines with J gene TRBJ2-3; D is tentatively TRBD1 or TRBD2 (5 bases each). The TCR comes from a woman in her twenties or thirties in good health. The CDR3 protein is CASRGTVEAPSTDTQYF. CDR3 nucleotide sequence: TGTGCCAGCAGGGGGACGGTCGAAGCTCCTAGCACAGATACGCAGTATTTT.